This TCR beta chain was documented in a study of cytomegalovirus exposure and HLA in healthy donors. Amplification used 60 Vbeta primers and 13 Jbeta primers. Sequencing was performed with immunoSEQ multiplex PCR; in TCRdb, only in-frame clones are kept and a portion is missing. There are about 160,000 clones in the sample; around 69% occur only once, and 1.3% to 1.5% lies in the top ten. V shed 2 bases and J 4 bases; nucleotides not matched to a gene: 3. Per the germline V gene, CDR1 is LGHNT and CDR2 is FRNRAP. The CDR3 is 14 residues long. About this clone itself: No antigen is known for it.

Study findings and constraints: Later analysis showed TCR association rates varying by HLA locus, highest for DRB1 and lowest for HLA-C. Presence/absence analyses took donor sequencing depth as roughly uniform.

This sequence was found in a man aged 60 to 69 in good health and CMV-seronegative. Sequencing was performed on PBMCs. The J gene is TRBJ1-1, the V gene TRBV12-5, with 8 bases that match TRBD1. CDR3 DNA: TGTGCTAGTGGTTTGCAGGGGGCGGGCACTGAAGCTTTCTTT. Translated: CASGLQGAGTEAFF.